The 11 T cell receptor beta chains listed next were all sequenced from one sample in a study of T cells in women clearing cervical HPV infection. TCRdb's copy holds only in-frame clones and misses some; the assay was immunoSEQ multiplex PCR. The sample shows about 22,000 clones, and approximately 12% sits with its ten largest clones. Sequenced: blood buffy coat. The receptor source for this set is a woman between 18 and 69 years old with a cervical HPV16 infection that either progressed to CIN3+ or cleared (not recorded which).

Note on this clone: The read gets to within 3 residues of the CDR3 end, and the germline J gene fills in the rest. This sequence joins TRBV20-1 and TRBJ2-7, with D possibly being TRBD2 (6 bases). Germline-derived CDR1 and CDR2 are DFQATT and SNEGSKA (reference sequence). CDR3 length equals 15 residues. V was trimmed by 3 bases and J by 6 bases, leaving 21 bases between them. The CDR3 loop is CSASPRPGLSREQYF. The sequenced CDR3 bases are TGCAGTGCTAGCCCAAGACCGGGACTGTCCCGCGAG.

As concerns this clone: The read halts 3 residues ahead of the CDR3 end, with the missing end drawn from the germline J gene. The chain uses TRBV12-3 or TRBV12-4 and TRBJ1-2; TRBD1 is a possible D gene (5 bases). Trimming removed 11 bases from V and 7 bases from J, with 17 bases in between. This CDR3 has 12 amino acids. The DNA read from the CDR3 is TGTGCCTCCGCGGCGGGGGTCGCTGGC. As protein: CASAAGVAG. Given in full, the CDR3 is CASAAGVAGYTF.

On this clone: The sequence runs out 3 residues before the end of the CDR3; the remainder is reconstructed from the germline J gene. The gene calls are TRBV6-2 or TRBV6-3 and TRBJ2-5; TRBD1 might be the D (6 bases). CDR1 MNHEY and CDR2 SVGEGT come from the germline V gene. With 0 bases removed from V and 5 bases from J, the gap between germline ends came to 13 bases. The length of the CDR3 is 15 residues. Here the CDR3 reads CASSYSSGVLETQYF. Incomplete CDR3 DNA: TGTGCCAGCAGTTACTCATCAGGGGTGCTCGAGACC.

Turning to this clone: Other nucleotide sequences in the sample specify the same CDR3. The CDR3 DNA, read in part, is TGCAGTGCTAGAGGTCCCAGCGGGGCCACAGATACG. It codes for CSARGPSGATDT. The whole CDR3 sequence reads CSARGPSGATDTQYF. This chain links TRBV20-1 with TRBJ2-3, with 7 bases fitting TRBD2. The sequenced fragment ends 3 residues before the CDR3 boundary, so the rest is inferred from the germline J gene. Germline V gives CDR1 DFQATT, CDR2 SNEGSKA (reference sequence). The junction had 6 bases not matched to a gene; V was cut back by 1 base and J by 2 bases. The CDR3 length is 15 residues.

Comment on this clone: The read finishes 3 residues shy of the CDR3 end, and the germline J gene is used to complete it. This chain joins TRBV5-5 and TRBJ2-1; 12 bases align to TRBD2. V lost 1 base, J lost 9 bases, and 5 bases stayed unmatched. In germline, CDR1 is SGHKS, CDR2 YYEKEE (reference sequence). This CDR3 is 15 amino acids long. CDR3 amino acids: CASSLLPSGGGEQFF. CDR3 bases read: TGTGCCAGCAGCTTGTTGCCTAGCGGGGGGGGTGAG.

The DNA read from the CDR3 is TGTGCCACCAGCAGGGTGGGGCCGACGAACACCGGGGAG. Protein product: CATSRVGPTNTGE. The full CDR3 reads CATSRVGPTNTGELFF. The chain links TRBV15 to TRBJ2-2; D may be TRBD1 (5 bases). The CDR3 end is not reached by the read, which stops 3 residues before it; the germline J gene fills it in. The CDR3 is 16 residues long. Germline V gene sequence: CDR1 LNHNV, CDR2 YYDKDF (reference sequence). The V and J ends lost 3 bases and 0 bases respectively, with 11 bases between them.

Notes on this clone: The CDR3 end falls 3 residues outside the read, so it is completed with the germline J gene. The chain recombines TRBV6-4 with TRBJ2-4, with a possible D match to TRBD1 (5 bases). There are 15 residues in the CDR3. The V gene's germline CDR1 is MRHNA and CDR2 SNTAGT. This CDR3 is CASSDTPQALYGQYF. CDR3 bases read: TGTGCCAGCAGTGACACGCCACAGGCACTCTATGGT.

Regarding this clone: The CDR3 end falls 3 residues outside the read, so it is completed with the germline J gene. The chain is built from TRBV30 and TRBJ2-6; tentatively, D is TRBD1 (6 bases). Trimming removed 6 bases at V and 3 bases at J, with 12 bases between. Germline CDR1 and CDR2: GTSNPN and SVGIG (reference sequence). The CDR3 is made up of 14 amino acids. CDR3 bases read: TGTGCCTGTCAAACAGGGTTTGGGGCCAACGTC. It yields the protein CACQTGFGANV. The whole CDR3 reads CACQTGFGANVLTF.

As to this clone: The read gets to within 3 residues of the CDR3 end, and the germline J gene fills in the rest. V usage is TRBV19 and J usage is TRBJ2-7; a weak D match, TRBD1 (6 bases). Germline CDR1 reads LNHDA; CDR2 reads SQIVND (reference sequence). The ends were cut back, 3 bases at V and 4 bases at J, with 13 bases in the middle. This CDR3 contains 14 residues. CDR3 in amino acids: CASSIYDRRYEQYF. The CDR3 bases that were read are TGTGCCAGTAGTATTTATGACAGGAGGTACGAG. Using reference TRBV19 and TRBJ2-7 for the parts outside the CDR3, the full variable domain is DGGITQSPKYLFRKEGQNVTLSCEQNLNHDAMYWYRQDPGQGLRLIYYSQIVNDFQKGDIAEGYSVSREKKESFPLTVTSAQKNPTAFYLCASSIYDRRYEQYFGPGTRLTVT.

Notes on this clone: The read falls 3 residues short of the CDR3 end, and the missing part is taken from the germline J gene. The V call is TRBV18, the J call TRBJ2-4, with D unresolved. The germline gives CDR1 KGHSH, CDR2 LQKENI. CDR3 length equals 15 residues. The CDR3 loop is CASSSTVQAPYGQYF. The DNA read from the CDR3 is TGTGCCAGCTCATCGACCGTGCAGGCCCCCTATGGT. Based on the CDR3 plus reference TRBV18 and TRBJ2-4, the full variable domain is NAGVMQNPRHLVRRRGQEARLRCSPMKGHSHVYWYRQLPEEGLKFMVYLQKENIIDESGMPKERFSAEFPKEGPSILRIQQVVRGDSAAYFCASSSTVQAPYGQYFGAGTRLSVL.

About this clone itself: The read ends 3 residues early relative to the CDR3; the germline J gene fills the gap. The J gene is TRBJ1-4, the V gene TRBV4-1, with D possibly being TRBD1 (5 bases). V was pared by 1 base and J by 5 bases, with 8 bases between. Germline assignment: CDR1 MGHRA and CDR2 YSYEKL. CDR3 length equals 14 residues. The CDR3 is CASSQVPGNEKLFF. CDR3 DNA, as far as it was read: TGCGCCAGCAGCCAAGTGCCAGGGAATGAAAAA.